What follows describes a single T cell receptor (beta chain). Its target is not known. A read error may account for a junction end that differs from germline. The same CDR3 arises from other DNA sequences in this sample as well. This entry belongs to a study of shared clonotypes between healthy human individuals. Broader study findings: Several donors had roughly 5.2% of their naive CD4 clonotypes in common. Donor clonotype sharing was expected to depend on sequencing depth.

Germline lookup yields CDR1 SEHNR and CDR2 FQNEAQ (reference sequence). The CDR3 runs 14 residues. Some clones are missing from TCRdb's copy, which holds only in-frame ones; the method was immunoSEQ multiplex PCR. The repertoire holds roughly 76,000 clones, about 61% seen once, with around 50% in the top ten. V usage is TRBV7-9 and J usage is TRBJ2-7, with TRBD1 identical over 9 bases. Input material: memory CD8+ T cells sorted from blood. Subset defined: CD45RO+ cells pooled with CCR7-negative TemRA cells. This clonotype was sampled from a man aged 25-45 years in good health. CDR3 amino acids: CASSHRDRAYEQYF. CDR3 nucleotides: TGTGCTAGCAGCCACCGGGACAGGGCCTACGAGCAGTACTTC.